The TCR beta chain described here comes from a study of T cell repertoires in cytomegalovirus infection (dated by TCRdb to about 2019). Study-level background: The peptide stimulations were aimed at well-studied HLA-B-restricted epitopes as well as recently identified HLA-C-restricted CMV epitopes, whose presentation resists viral immunomodulation. Because public TCR beta signatures pointed to carriage of CMV infection together with the matching HLA type, the HLA type of each donor mattered for the analysis. Overall results and qualifications from the work: Carriers of CMV infection plus the relevant HLA type were discriminated by the cumulative frequency of public TCR beta family members in the study cohort and in an independent roughly 370-donor cohort. The ex vivo response was dominated by HLA-C-restricted CMV-specific TCR beta clonotypes, which also provided the single most frequent clonotype in two of eight donors.

The junction carries 16 bases between V and J, which are trimmed by 3 bases and 8 bases respectively. From the cysteine through the phenylalanine, the CDR3 covers 14 amino acids. The sequence is cut down to CDR3 DNA, 42 bases in frame from base 1. CDR1 MGHRA and CDR2 YSYEKL were looked up in the germline V gene. Interpreted using the paper, the treatment or condition label stands for: in vitro stimulation with specific CMV peptide epitopes to enrich CMV-specific T cells. About this clonotype itself: The specificity of this receptor is unknown. Base qualities were left out, and no much larger clone turns up one base away.

The reads were generated on an Illumina HiSeq 1500. The public reads were reprocessed in TCRdb via fastp at Q25 and MiXCR, keeping in-frame beta chains. Duplicate CDR3 protein sequences are folded into a single record with the most common DNA and genes. The sample yields a few hundred thousand distinct CDR3 sequences; roughly a third were counted once. Roughly 13% of the sample is taken by the ten largest. This TCR derives from a human donor in good health (CMV status not recorded). Some clones in this sample may be carry-over from other donors' samples. This material consisted of cultured PBMCs, taken from culture after CMV antigen stimulation. This sequence uses TRBV4-1 and TRBJ1-1; the D segment could be TRBD1, given 5 matching bases. CDR3 region: CASSHEPPGTEAFF. The DNA sequence is given as TGCGCCAGCAGCCACGAACCCCCCGGGACCGAAGCTTTCTTT.